The text below deals with one TCR beta chain. This specimen belongs to a study of T-cell reconstitution after alpha-beta-depleted transplantation in children. Looked up from germline, CDR1 is GTSNPN and CDR2 is SVGIG (reference sequence). There are 15 residues in the CDR3. J was trimmed by 12 bases and V by 2 bases; bases with no gene match: 9. During its preparation, the TCRbeta library received unique molecular identifiers. Via MiXCR, TCRdb re-called the PCR reads, giving one row per CDR3 protein. The table has some 590,000 distinct CDR3 sequences, under 12% seen once. This sequence originates from a human donor who donated a stem cell graft to a child with acute myeloid leukemia. The rearrangement links TRBV30 to TRBJ2-1, with TRBD2 matching over 14 bases. Sequencing was performed on PBMCs from the stem cell graft donor, taken from the stem cell graft. CDR3: CAWSKEGLAGVVQFF. The CDR3 DNA reads as TGTGCCTGGAGTAAGGAGGGACTAGCGGGAGTGGTGCAGTTCTTC.